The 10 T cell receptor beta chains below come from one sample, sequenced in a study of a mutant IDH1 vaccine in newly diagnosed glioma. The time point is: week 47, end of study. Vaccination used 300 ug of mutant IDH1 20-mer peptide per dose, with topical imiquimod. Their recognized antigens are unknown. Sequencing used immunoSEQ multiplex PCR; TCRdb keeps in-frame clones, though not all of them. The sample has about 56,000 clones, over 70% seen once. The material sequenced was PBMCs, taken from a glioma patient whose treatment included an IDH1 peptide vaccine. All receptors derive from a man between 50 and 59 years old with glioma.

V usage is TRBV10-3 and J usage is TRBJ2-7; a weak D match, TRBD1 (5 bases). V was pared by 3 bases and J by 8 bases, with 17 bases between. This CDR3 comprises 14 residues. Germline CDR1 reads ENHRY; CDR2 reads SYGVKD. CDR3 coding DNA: TGTGCCATCAGTGAAGGGGTACTTAGGACGAAGCAGTACTTC. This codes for CAISEGVLRTKQYF.

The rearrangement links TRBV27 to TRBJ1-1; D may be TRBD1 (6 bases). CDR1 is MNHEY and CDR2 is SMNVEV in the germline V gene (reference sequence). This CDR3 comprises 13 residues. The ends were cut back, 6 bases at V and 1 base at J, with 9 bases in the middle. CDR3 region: CASSPRGNTEAFF. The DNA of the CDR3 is TGTGCCAGCAGCCCCAGGGGGAACACTGAAGCTTTCTTT.

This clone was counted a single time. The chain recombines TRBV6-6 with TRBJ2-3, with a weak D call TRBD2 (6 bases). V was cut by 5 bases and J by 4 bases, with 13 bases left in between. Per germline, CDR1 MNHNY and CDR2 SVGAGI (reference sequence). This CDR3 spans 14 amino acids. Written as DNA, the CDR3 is TGTGCCAGCAGTGAGAGACGGAGGGCAGATACGCAGTATTTT. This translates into CASSERRRADTQYF.

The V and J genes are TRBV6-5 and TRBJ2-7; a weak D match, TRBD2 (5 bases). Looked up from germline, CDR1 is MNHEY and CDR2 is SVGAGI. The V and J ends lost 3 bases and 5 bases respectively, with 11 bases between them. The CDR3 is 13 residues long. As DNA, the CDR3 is TGTGCCAGCAGTTATGGAGGCTTCCACGAGCAGTACTTC. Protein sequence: CASSYGGFHEQYF.

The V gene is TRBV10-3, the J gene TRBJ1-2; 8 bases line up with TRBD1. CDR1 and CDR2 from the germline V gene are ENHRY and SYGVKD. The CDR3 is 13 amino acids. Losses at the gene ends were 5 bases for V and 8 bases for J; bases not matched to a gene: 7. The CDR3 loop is CAISNQGAQGYTF. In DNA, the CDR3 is TGTGCCATCAGTAACCAGGGGGCACAAGGCTACACCTTC.

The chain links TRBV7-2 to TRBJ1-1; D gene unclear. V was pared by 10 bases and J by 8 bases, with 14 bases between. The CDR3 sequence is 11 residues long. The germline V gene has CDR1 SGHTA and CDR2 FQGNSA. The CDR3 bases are TGTGCCATTAGACCGACATTCGAAGCTTTCTTT. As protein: CAIRPTFEAFF.

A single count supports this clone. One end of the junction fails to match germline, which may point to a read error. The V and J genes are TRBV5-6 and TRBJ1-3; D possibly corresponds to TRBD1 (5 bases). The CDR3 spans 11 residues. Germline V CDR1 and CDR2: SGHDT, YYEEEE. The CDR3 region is CASSSGTGENF. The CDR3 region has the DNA TGTGCCAGCAGCTCCGGGACGGGGGAGAATTTT.

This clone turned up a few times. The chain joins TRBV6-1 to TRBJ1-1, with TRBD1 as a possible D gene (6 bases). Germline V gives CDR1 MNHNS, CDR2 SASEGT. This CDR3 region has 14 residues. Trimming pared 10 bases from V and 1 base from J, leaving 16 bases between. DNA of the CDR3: TGTGCCACTGTTTTACAGGGATCGAACACTGAAGCTTTCTTT. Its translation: CATVLQGSNTEAFF.

The CDR3 bases are TGTGCCAGCAGCTTAGCACGGTTGAACACTGAAGCTTTCTTT. Amino acids: CASSLARLNTEAFF. The chain recombines TRBV11-2 with TRBJ1-1, with D hard to call. CDR1 is SGHAT and CDR2 is FQNNGV in the germline V gene. V was trimmed by 1 base and J by 0 bases, leaving 6 bases between them. The CDR3 totals 14 residues. The full variable domain, completed using reference TRBV11-2 and TRBJ1-1, is EAGVAQSPRYKIIEKRQSVAFWCNPISGHATLYWYQQILGQGPKLLIQFQNNGVVDDSQLPKDRFSAERLKGVDSTLKIQPAKLEDSAVYLCASSLARLNTEAFFGQGTRLTVV.

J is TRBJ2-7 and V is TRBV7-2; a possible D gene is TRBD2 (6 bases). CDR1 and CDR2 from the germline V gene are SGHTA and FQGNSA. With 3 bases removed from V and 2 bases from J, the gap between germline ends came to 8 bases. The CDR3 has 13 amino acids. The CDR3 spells CASSFGGPYEQYF. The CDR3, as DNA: TGTGCCAGCAGCTTCGGGGGTCCCTACGAGCAGTACTTC.